The clone carrying this T cell receptor (beta chain) was observed at least ten times. Hyperthyroidism, newly diagnosed and lasting under 2 months, affected patients aged 18 to 65. Clinical symptoms, serum thyroxine and TRAb, thyroid ultrasound and orbital computed tomography together formed the diagnostic basis. Trimming removed 6 bases from V and 3 bases from J; junction bases left unmatched: 3. Per the germline V gene, CDR1 is LGHDT and CDR2 is YNNKEL (reference sequence). The CDR3 loop spans 13 amino acids. This specimen belongs to a study of T cells in Graves' hyperthyroidism and ophthalmopathy. Amplification targeted TCR beta CDR3 regions from RNA transcripts. HTBI primers were employed in a first-round RT-PCR of the TCR CDR3. TCRdb re-derived calls from the multiplex PCR reads in MiXCR, one entry per CDR3 protein. The data hold about 620,000 distinct CDR3 sequences, with about a sixth observed a single time.

This chain joins TRBV3-1 and TRBJ2-3; 7 bases match TRBD1. The clonotype was recovered from a woman under 40 with Graves' hyperthyroidism. Sequencing input: blood. DNA for the CDR3: TGTGCCAGCAGAAACAGGGGAACAGATACGCAGTATTTT. Translated, it gives CASRNRGTDTQYF.